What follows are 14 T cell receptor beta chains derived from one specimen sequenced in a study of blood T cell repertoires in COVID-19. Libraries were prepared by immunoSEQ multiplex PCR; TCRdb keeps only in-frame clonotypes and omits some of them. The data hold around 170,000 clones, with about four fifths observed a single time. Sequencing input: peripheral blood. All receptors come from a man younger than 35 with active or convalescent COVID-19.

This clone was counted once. The CDR3 region has the DNA TGCGCCAGCAGGAGGGAGGGCTATGGCTACACCTTC. Its protein is CASRREGYGYTF. The V call is TRBV5-1, the J call TRBJ1-2; D call uncertain. Germline CDR1 reads SGHRS; CDR2 reads YFSETQ. With 5 bases removed from V and 4 bases from J, the gap between germline ends came to 9 bases. This CDR3 spans 12 amino acids.

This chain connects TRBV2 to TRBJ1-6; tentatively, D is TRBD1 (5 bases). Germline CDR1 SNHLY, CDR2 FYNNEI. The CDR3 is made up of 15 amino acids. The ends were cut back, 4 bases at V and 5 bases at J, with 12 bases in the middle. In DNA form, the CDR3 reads TGTGCCAGCAGTGCCGGGGGACCACATAATTCACCCCTCCACTTT. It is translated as CASSAGGPHNSPLHF.

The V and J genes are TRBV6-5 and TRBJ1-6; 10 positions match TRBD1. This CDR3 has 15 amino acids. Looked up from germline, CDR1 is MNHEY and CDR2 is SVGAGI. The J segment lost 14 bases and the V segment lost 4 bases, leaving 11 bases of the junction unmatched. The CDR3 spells CASSWGQGRVRSLHF. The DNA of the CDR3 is TGTGCCAGCAGTTGGGGACAGGGGAGAGTTCGATCCCTCCACTTT.

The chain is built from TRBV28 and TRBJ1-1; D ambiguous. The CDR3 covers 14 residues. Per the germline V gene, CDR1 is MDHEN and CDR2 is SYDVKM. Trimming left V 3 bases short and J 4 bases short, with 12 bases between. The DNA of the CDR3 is TGTGCCAGCAGTTTGGGTTGGGAGGGCACTGAAGCTTTCTTT. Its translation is CASSLGWEGTEAFF.

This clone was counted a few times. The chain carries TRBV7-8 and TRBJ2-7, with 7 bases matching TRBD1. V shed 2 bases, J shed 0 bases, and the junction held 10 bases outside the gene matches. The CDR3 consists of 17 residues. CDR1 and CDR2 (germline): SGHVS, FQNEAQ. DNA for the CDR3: TGTGCCAGCAGCTTACGGGACAGCGTAATCCGCTCCTACGAGCAGTACTTC. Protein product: CASSLRDSVIRSYEQYF.

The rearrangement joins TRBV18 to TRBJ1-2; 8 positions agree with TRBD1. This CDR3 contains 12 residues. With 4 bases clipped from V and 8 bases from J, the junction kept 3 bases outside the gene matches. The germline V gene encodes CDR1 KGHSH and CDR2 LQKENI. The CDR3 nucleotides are TGTGCCAGCTCACGACAGGGGAGGGGCTACACCTTC. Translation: CASSRQGRGYTF.

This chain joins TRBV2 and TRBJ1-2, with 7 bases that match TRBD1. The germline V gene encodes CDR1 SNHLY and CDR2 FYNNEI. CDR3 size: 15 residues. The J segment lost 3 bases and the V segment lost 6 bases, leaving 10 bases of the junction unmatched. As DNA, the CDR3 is TGTGCCAGCAGCCAAGCTGGACAGGTATACTATGGCTACACCTTC. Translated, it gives CASSQAGQVYYGYTF.

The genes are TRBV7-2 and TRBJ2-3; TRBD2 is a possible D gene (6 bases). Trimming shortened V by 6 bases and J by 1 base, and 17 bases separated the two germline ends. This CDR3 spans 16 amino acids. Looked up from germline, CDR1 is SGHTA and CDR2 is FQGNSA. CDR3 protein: CASRSGGRGGTDTQYF. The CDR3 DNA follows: TGTGCCAGCAGATCCGGAGGGCGGGGAGGCACAGATACGCAGTATTTT.

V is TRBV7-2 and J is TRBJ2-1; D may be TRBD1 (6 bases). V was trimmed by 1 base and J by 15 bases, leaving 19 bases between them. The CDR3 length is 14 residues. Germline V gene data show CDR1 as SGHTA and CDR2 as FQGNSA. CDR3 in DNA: TGTGCCAGCAGCTTAGACGATCAGGGGATTCGGTGGTTCTTC. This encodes CASSLDDQGIRWFF.

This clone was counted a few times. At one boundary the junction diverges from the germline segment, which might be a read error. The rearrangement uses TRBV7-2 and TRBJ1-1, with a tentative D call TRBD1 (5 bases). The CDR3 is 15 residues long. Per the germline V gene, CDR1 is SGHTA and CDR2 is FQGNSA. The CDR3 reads CASSLAWGGDTEAFF. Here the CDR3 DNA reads TGTGCCAGCAGCCTAGCCTGGGGGGGGGACACTGAAGCTTTCTTT.

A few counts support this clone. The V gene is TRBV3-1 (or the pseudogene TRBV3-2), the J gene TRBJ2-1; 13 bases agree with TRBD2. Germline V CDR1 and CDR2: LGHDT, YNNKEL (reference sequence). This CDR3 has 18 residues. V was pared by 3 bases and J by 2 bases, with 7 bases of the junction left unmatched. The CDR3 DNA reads TGTGCCAGCAGCCAGGGACTAGCGGGGCCAATGGCCTACAATGAGCAGTTCTTC. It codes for CASSQGLAGPMAYNEQFF.

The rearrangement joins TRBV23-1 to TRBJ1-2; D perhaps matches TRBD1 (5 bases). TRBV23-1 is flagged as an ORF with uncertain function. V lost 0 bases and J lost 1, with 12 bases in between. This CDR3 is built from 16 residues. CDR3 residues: CASSQSRTISNYGYTF. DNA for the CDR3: TGCGCCAGCAGTCAATCCCGGACAATCAGTAACTATGGCTACACCTTC.

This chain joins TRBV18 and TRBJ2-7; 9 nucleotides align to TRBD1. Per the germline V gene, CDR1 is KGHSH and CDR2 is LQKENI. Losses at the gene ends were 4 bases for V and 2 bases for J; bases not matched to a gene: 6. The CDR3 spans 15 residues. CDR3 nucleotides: TGTGCCAGCTCACGTAATAGACAGGGGGCCTACGAGCAGTACTTC. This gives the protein CASSRNRQGAYEQYF.

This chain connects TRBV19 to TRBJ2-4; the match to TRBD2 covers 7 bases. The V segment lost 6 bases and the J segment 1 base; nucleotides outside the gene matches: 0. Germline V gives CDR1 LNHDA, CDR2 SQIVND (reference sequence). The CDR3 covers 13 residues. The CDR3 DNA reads TGTGCCAGTAGCGGGAGGGCCAAAAACATTCAGTACTTC. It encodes CASSGRAKNIQYF.